What follows are 11 T cell receptor beta chains derived from one specimen sequenced in a study of T cell changes during pregnancy in multiple sclerosis. Sequencing was performed with immunoSEQ multiplex PCR; in TCRdb, only in-frame clones are kept and a portion is missing. Of fewer than 60,000 clones in the sample, about 90% were seen once. Sequencing was performed on CD4+ T cells from peripheral blood mononuclear cells, taken after pregnancy. All receptors come from a female donor with multiple sclerosis, enrolled in a pregnancy study.

This clone was recorded once. The chain is built from TRBV11-2 and TRBJ2-1; 7 bases are shared with TRBD2. The CDR3 runs to 15 residues. J gave up 6 bases and V 7 bases, and 12 bases lay outside the gene matches. Germline-derived CDR1 and CDR2 are SGHAT and FQNNGV. As DNA, the CDR3 is TGTGCCAGCACGCTATTGCTCCGGACTAGCAATGAGCAGTTCTTC. Amino acid sequence: CASTLLLRTSNEQFF.

The genes are TRBV9 and TRBJ2-1; tentatively, D is TRBD2 (5 bases). Trimming removed 2 bases from V and 6 bases from J, with 12 bases in between. The CDR3 consists of 14 residues. The germline CDR1 and CDR2 sequences are SGDLS and YYNGEE. CDR3 nucleotides: TGTGCCAGCAGCGTCCCAGGACTGGGCAATGAGCAGTTCTTC. Residues: CASSVPGLGNEQFF. Combining the CDR3 with reference TRBV9 and TRBJ2-1 gives the whole variable domain DSGVTQTPKHLITATGQRVTLRCSPRSGDLSVYWYQQSLDQGLQFLIQYYNGEERAKGNILERFSAQQFPDLHSELNLSSLELGDSALYFCASSVPGLGNEQFFGPGTRLTVL.

The chain uses TRBV6-5 and TRBJ2-7, with a possible D match to TRBD2 (5 bases). Looked up from germline, CDR1 is MNHEY and CDR2 is SVGAGI. V lost 5 bases to trimming and J lost 2 bases, with 13 bases between them. The CDR3 is 14 amino acids. Here the CDR3 DNA reads TGTGCCAGCAGTAGCGGATCCGGAGCCTACGAGCAGTACTTC. It translates to CASSSGSGAYEQYF.

A few counts support this clone. The CDR3 is CASSRREYTEAFF. CDR3 DNA sequence: TGTGCCAGCTCACGCCGGGAGTACACTGAAGCTTTCTTT. The genes are TRBV18 and TRBJ1-1; D gene ambiguous. Germline V gene sequence: CDR1 KGHSH, CDR2 LQKENI. The CDR3 loop spans 13 amino acids. Trimming shortened V by 4 bases and J by 3 bases, and 9 bases separated the two germline ends. Looking up the rest from reference TRBV18 and TRBJ1-1 gives the full variable domain: NAGVMQNPRHLVRRRGQEARLRCSPMKGHSHVYWYRQLPEEGLKFMVYLQKENIIDESGMPKERFSAEFPKEGPSILRIQQVVRGDSAAYFCASSRREYTEAFFGQGTRLTVV.

The chain has TRBV30 and TRBJ1-1; D remains unclear. Trimming took 4 bases from V and 4 from J, leaving 13 bases between them. Germline-derived CDR1 and CDR2 are GTSNPN and SVGIG (reference sequence). The CDR3 loop spans 13 amino acids. The CDR3 loop is CAWIPGFSTEAFF. As DNA, the CDR3 is TGTGCCTGGATCCCGGGGTTTTCCACTGAAGCTTTCTTT.

The rearrangement links TRBV7-2 to TRBJ2-7, with TRBD2 matching over 15 bases. From germline, CDR1 is SGHTA and CDR2 FQGNSA. The CDR3 is 17 amino acids. After removal of 5 bases from V and 6 bases from J, the junction contained 11 bases not matched to a gene. CDR3 coding DNA: TGTGCCAGCAGCGCCGGACTAGCGGGAGGGCCAAATCTCGAGCAGTACTTC. Its translation: CASSAGLAGGPNLEQYF. Full variable domain (missing parts from reference TRBV7-2 and TRBJ2-7): GAGVSQSPSNKVTEKGKDVELRCDPISGHTALYWYRQSLGQGLEFLIYFQGNSAPDKSGLPSDRFSAERTGGSVSTLTIQRTQQEDSAVYLCASSAGLAGGPNLEQYFGPGTRLTVT.

The J gene is TRBJ2-7, the V gene TRBV6-5; D might be TRBD2 (7 bases). CDR1 is MNHEY, CDR2 SVGAGI, per germline. This CDR3 contains 14 residues. Between the trimmed V and J ends, which lost 0 bases and 11 bases, there was a span of 17 bases. CDR3 nucleotides: TGTGCCAGCAGTTACTCGGCGGGCGGGGGCCCAAAGTACTTC. Residues: CASSYSAGGGPKYF.

This chain connects TRBV19 to TRBJ2-1, with TRBD2 identical over 10 bases. The length of the CDR3 is 16 residues. V shed 7 bases, J shed 4 bases, and the junction held 10 bases outside the gene matches. Germline values: CDR1 LNHDA, CDR2 SQIVND (reference sequence). The CDR3, as DNA: TGTGCCAGTAAGGATGCAGCGGGAGGGGGTTACAATGAGCAGTTCTTC. This codes for CASKDAAGGGYNEQFF.

Only one count was recorded for this clone. This chain uses TRBV7-9 with TRBJ2-3; TRBD1 might be the D (6 bases). The CDR3 is made up of 16 amino acids. Germline V gene data show CDR1 as SEHNR and CDR2 as FQNEAQ (reference sequence). Between the trimmed V and J ends, which lost 3 bases and 3 bases, there was a span of 16 bases. The CDR3 sequence: CASSFPQGRRTDTQYF. The CDR3 DNA is TGTGCCAGCAGCTTCCCACAGGGAAGGAGAACAGATACGCAGTATTTT. The variable domain in full, with the rest retrieved from reference TRBV7-9 and TRBJ2-3, is DTGVSQNPRHKITKRGQNVTFRCDPISEHNRLYWYRQTLGQGPEFLTYFQNEAQLEKSRLLSDRFSAERPKGSFSTLEIQRTEQGDSAMYLCASSFPQGRRTDTQYFGPGTRLTVL.

The chain uses TRBV5-1 and TRBJ2-7; 10 nucleotides align to TRBD1. The CDR3 consists of 14 residues. Trimming at V came to 4 bases and at J to 2 bases, leaving 3 bases not matched to a gene. From germline, CDR1 is SGHRS and CDR2 YFSETQ. The CDR3 is CASSPGQGAYEQYF. The CDR3 bases are TGCGCCAGCAGCCCCGGACAGGGGGCCTACGAGCAGTACTTC.

This chain connects TRBV5-4 to TRBJ2-6, with D tentatively TRBD1 (5 bases). Germline loops: CDR1 SGHNT, CDR2 YYREEE (reference sequence). This CDR3 is built from 16 residues. V lost 4 bases, J lost 1 base, and 12 bases lay in between. CDR3 sequence reads: CASSPSRVSGANVLTF. The CDR3 DNA is TGTGCCAGCAGCCCCTCCAGGGTATCTGGGGCCAACGTCCTGACTTTC. Looking up the rest from reference TRBV5-4 and TRBJ2-6 gives the full variable domain: ETGVTQSPTHLIKTRGQQVTLRCSSQSGHNTVSWYQQALGQGPQFIFQYYREEENGRGNFPPRFSGLQFPNYSSELNVNALELDDSALYLCASSPSRVSGANVLTFGAGSRLTVL.